The sequence of this TCR beta chain was determined in a study of Graves' ophthalmopathy and Graves' hyperthyroidism. Points from the study as a whole: Prediction of ophthalmopathy progression reached approximately 64% sensitivity and nearly 75% specificity. In blood, most expanded thyroid clonotypes above 0.001 frequency were also detected.

V lost 3 bases, J lost 10 bases, and 15 bases lay in between. Germline lookup yields CDR1 MDHEN and CDR2 SYDVKM. This CDR3 comprises 13 residues. RNA transcripts yielded amplified TCR beta CDR3 regions. Second-round multiplex PCR came after a first-round RT-PCR that employed HTBI primers. MiXCR was run by TCRdb on the multiplex PCR reads, yielding one entry per CDR3 protein. The sample lists about 620,000 distinct CDR3 sequences, approximately 22% seen once, with roughly 6.9% in the top ten. Hyperthyroidism qualified as stable when ophthalmopathy did not develop within 18 months of follow-up. Clinical symptoms, serum thyroxine, TRAb, thyroid ultrasound and orbital computed tomography determined diagnosis. This clonotype was seen repeatedly, ten times or more. Its antigen is unidentified.

The J gene is TRBJ1-1, the V gene TRBV28; D is unclear. This TCR derives from a woman aged 18 to 35 with stable Graves' hyperthyroidism. Some clones in this sample may be carry-over from other donors' samples. Sequenced material: peripheral blood. CDR3 DNA sequence: TGTGCCAGCAGTTTGCCGGGTTTCCGTGTAGCTTTCTTT. Translated: CASSLPGFRVAFF.